The sequence of this TCR beta chain was determined in a study of blood T cell repertoires in COVID-19. Study-level background: Samples representing acute and convalescent COVID-19 were sourced from the United States, Italy and Spain.

Germline CDR1 is MNHEY and CDR2 is SVGAGI. This CDR3 spans 15 amino acids. Trimming took off 7 bases at V and 1 base at J, with 17 bases between the two ends. This clone was seen once. Sequencing used immunoSEQ multiplex PCR; TCRdb keeps in-frame clones, though not all of them. This sample yields under 300,000 clones, of which about 88% are seen a single time; approximately 2.2% belongs to the top ten. The sequenced sample consisted of peripheral blood. The sequence came from a woman aged 40 to 50 who had recovered from COVID-19. The J gene is TRBJ2-7, the V gene TRBV6-5, with a possible D match to TRBD2 (5 bases). CDR3 sequence reads: CASKSNGEGSYEQYF. Here the CDR3 DNA reads TGTGCCAGCAAGAGCAATGGCGAGGGTTCCTACGAGCAGTACTTC.